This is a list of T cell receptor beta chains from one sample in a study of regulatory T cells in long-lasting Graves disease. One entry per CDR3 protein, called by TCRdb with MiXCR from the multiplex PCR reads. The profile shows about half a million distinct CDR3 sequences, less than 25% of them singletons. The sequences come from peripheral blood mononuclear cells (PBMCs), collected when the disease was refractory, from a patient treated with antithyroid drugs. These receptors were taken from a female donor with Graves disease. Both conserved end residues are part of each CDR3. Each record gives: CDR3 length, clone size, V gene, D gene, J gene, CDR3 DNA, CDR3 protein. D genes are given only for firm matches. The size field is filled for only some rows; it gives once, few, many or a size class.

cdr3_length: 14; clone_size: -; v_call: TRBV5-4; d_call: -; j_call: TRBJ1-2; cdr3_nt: TGTGCCAGCAGCTTGGTTGGGATCCCCTATGGCTACACCTTC; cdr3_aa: CASSLVGIPYGYTF
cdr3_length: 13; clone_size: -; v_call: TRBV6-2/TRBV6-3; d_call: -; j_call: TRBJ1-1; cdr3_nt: TGTGCCAGCAATCCCATGGGCGAGACTGAAGCTTTCTTT; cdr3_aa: CASNPMGETEAFF
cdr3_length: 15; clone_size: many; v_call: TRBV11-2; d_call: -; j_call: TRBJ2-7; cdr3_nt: TGTGCCAGCAGCTTATATGAGGGCAGGACCTACGAGCAGTACTTC; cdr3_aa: CASSLYEGRTYEQYF
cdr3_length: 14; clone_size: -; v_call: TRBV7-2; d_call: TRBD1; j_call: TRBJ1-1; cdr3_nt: TGTGCCAGCAGCACAGGGGCAGGGGTGGCTGAAGCTTTCTTT; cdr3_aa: CASSTGAGVAEAFF
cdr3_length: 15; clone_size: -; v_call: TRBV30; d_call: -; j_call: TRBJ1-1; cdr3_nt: TGTGCCTGGAGCCCCTCAATAGCGGGGTCTTCTGAAGCTTTCTTT; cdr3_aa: CAWSPSIAGSSEAFF
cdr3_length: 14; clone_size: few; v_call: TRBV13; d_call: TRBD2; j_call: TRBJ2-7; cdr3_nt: TGTGCCAGCAGCCCGCGGGAGAGTGCCTACGAGCAGTACTTC; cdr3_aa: CASSPRESAYEQYF
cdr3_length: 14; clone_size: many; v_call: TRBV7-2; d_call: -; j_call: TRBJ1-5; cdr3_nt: TGTGCCAGCAGCTTCTCCTACGTCGGTCAGCCCCAGCATTTT; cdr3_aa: CASSFSYVGQPQHF
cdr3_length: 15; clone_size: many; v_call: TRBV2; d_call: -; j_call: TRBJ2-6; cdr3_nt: TGTGCCAGCAGTGGCCAGGGGGGCGGGGCCAACGTCCTGACTTTC; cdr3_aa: CASSGQGGGANVLTF
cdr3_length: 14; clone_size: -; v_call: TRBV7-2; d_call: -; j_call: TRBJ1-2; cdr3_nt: TGTGCCAGCAGCTTAAGTTCAGCTAACTATGGCTACACCTTC; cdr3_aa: CASSLSSANYGYTF
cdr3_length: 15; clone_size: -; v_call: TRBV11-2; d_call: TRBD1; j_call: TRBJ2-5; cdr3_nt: TGTGCCAGCAGCTATGGGGGACAGGGAGCAGAGACCCAGTACTTC; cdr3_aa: CASSYGGQGAETQYF
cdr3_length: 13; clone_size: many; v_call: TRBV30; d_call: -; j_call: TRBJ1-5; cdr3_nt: TGTGCCTGGACCAAGGAGGGGAATCAGCCCCAGCATTTT; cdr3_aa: CAWTKEGNQPQHF
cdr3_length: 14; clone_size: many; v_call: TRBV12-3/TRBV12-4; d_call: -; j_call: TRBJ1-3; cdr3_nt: TGTGCCAGCAGCCCGAACCTCTCTGGAAACACCATATATTTT; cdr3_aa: CASSPNLSGNTIYF
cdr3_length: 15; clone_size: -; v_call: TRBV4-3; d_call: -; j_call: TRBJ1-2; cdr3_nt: TGCGCCAGCAGCCAAGATAGTCCGGACTCCTATGGCTACACCTTC; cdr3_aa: CASSQDSPDSYGYTF
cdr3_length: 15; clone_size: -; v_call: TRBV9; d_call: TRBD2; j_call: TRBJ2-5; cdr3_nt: TGTGCCAGCAGCGCCGGAGCGGGAGAGGTGGAGACCCAGTACTTC; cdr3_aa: CASSAGAGEVETQYF
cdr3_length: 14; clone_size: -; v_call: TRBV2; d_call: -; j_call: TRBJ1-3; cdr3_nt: TGTGCCAGCAGTGACCGAATCTCTGGAAACACCATATATTTT; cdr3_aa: CASSDRISGNTIYF
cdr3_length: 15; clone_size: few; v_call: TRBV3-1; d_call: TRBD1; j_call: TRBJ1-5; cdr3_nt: TGTGCCAGCAGCCAGGACAGGGGGCCCGGTCAGCCCCAGCATTTT; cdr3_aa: CASSQDRGPGQPQHF
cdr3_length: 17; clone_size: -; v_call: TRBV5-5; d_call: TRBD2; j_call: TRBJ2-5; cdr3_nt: TGTGCCAGCAGCTTGGAGCTAGCGGGAGGACTGCAAGAGACCCAGTACTTC; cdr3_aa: CASSLELAGGLQETQYF
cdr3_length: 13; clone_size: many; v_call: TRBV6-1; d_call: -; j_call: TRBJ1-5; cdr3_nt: TGTGCCAGCAGCTCTACTCCTAGTCAGCCCCAGCATTTT; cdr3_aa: CASSSTPSQPQHF
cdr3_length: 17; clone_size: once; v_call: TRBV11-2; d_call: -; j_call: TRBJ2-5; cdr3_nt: TGCGCCAGCAGCCAAGATTCGGCAGGGTTTGGTGGTCAGACCCAGTACTTC; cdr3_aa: CASSQDSAGFGGQTQYF
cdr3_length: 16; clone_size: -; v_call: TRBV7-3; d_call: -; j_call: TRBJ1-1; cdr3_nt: TGTGCCAGCAGCCCTCTGGGGGTAGTGATGAACACTGAAGCTTTCTTT; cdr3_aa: CASSPLGVVMNTEAFF
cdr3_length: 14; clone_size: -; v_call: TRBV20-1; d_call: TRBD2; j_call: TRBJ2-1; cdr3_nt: TGCAGTGCACTAGCGGGAGTATACTACAATGAGCAGTTCTTC; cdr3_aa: CSALAGVYYNEQFF
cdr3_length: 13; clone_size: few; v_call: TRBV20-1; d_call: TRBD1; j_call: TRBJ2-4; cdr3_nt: TGCAGTGCTAGGACAGGGGGAGAAAACATTCAGTACTTC; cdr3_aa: CSARTGGENIQYF
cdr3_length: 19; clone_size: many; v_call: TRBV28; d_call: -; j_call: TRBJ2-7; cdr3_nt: TGTGCCAGCAGTTTACAACTAGCTTTAACCTCCGAACGGGCCTACGAGCAGTACTTC; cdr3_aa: CASSLQLALTSERAYEQYF
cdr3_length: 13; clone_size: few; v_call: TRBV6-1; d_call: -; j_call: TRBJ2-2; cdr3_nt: TGTGCCAGCAGCAAAGGGTTTACCGGGGAGCTGTTTTTT; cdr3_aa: CASSKGFTGELFF
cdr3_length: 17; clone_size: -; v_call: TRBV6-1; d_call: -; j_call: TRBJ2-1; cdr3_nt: TGTGCCAGCACCCACGGGCGACTTCTCAGGGGGGAGATTGAGCAGTTCTTC; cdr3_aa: CASTHGRLLRGEIEQFF
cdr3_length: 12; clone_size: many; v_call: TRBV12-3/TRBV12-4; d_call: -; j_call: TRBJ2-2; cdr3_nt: TGTGCCAGCAGTTACACCAGCGGGGAGCTGTTTTTT; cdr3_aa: CASSYTSGELFF
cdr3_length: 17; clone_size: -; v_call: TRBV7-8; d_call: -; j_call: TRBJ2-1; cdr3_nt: TGTGCCAGCAGCTTATTACCGGGACCCCTTGGATTTCGGGAGCAGTTCTTC; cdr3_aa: CASSLLPGPLGFREQFF
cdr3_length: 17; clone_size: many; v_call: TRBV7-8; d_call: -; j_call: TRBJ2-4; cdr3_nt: TGTGCCAGCAGCTTAGCCTTTAAGGGTGCGACCAAAAACATTCAGTACTTC; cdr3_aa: CASSLAFKGATKNIQYF
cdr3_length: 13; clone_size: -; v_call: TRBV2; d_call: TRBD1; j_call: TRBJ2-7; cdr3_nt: TGTGCCAGCGTGGGACAGGGCCCCTACGAGCAGTACTTC; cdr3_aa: CASVGQGPYEQYF
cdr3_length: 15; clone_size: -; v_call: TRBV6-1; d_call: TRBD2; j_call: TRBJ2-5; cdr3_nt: TGTGCCAGCTCACCCCCGGGACTAGCCATGAAGACCCAGTACTTC; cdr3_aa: CASSPPGLAMKTQYF
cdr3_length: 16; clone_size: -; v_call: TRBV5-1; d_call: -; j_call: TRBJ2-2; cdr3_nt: TGCGCCAGCAGCTTAGCCGGTCGACGGGATTCCGGGGAGCTGTTTTTT; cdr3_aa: CASSLAGRRDSGELFF
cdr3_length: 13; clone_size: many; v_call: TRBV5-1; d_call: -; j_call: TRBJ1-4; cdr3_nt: TGCGCCAGCAGAAGAGGGGATAATGAAAAACTGTTTTTT; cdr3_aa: CASRRGDNEKLFF
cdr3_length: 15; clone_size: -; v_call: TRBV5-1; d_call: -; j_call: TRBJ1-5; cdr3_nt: TGCGCCAGCAGCCTCACGGACGGCCACAATCAGCCCCAGCATTTT; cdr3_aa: CASSLTDGHNQPQHF
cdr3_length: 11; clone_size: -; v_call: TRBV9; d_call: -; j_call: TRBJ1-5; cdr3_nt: TGTGCCAGTGGTGCCAATCAGCCCCAGCATTTT; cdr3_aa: CASGANQPQHF
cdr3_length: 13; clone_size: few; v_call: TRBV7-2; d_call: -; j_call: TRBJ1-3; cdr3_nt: TGTGCCAGCAGCTACGGGGGCGGAAACACCATATATTTT; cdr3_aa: CASSYGGGNTIYF
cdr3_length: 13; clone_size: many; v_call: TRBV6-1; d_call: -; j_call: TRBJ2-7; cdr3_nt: TGTGCCAGCGGCGGCCACATAGCGTACGAGCAGTACTTC; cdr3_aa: CASGGHIAYEQYF
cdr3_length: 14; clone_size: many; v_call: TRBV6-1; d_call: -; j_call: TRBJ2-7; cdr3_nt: TGTGCCAGCAGTAGGGATCCATCAGCGGACGAGCAGTACTTC; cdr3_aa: CASSRDPSADEQYF
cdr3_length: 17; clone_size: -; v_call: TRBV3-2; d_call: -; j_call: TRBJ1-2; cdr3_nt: TGTGCCAGCAGCCAAGGGACAGGGGGAGAATCGAACTATGGCTACACCTTC; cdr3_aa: CASSQGTGGESNYGYTF
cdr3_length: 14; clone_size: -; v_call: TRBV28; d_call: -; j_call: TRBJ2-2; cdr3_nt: TGTGCCGGCAGTTTAGGATCCTGGACCGGGGAGCTGTTTTTT; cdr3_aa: CAGSLGSWTGELFF
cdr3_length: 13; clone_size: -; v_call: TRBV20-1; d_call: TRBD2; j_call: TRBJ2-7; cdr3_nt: TGCAGTGCTCCGACGAGCGGGAGCGGCGAGCAGTACTTC; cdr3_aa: CSAPTSGSGEQYF
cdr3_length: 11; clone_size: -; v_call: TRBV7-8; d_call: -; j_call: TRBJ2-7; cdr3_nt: TGTGCCAGCAGAAACTCCTACGAGCAGTACTTC; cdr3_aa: CASRNSYEQYF
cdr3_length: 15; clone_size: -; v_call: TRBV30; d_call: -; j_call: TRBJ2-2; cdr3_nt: TGTGCCTGGAGTGTATCGCCAGGGGTCACCGGGGAGCTGTTTTTT; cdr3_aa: CAWSVSPGVTGELFF
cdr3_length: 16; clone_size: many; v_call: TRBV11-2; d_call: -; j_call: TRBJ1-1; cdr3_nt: TGTGCCAGCAGCGGGACACCCGGAGGTGGCACCATTGTTGCTTTCTTT; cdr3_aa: CASSGTPGGGTIVAFF
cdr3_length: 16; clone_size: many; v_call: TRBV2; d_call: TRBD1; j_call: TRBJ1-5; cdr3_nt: TGTGCCAGCAGAAGGACAGGCGTACTTCGCAATCAGCCCCAGCATTTT; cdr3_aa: CASRRTGVLRNQPQHF
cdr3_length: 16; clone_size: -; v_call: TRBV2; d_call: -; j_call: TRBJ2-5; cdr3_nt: TGTGCCAGCAGCGAATGGGCTAGCCTAGCCGGAGAGACCCAGTACTTC; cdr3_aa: CASSEWASLAGETQYF
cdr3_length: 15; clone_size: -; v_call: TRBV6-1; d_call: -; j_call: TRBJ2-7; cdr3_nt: TGTGCCAGCATTAAAAGTGCAGGGGTTACCTACGAGCAGTACTTC; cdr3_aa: CASIKSAGVTYEQYF
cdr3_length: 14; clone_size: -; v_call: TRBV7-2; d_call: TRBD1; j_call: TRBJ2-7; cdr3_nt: TGTGCCAGCAGAAGGGCAGGGGGTGGGTACGAGCAGTACTTC; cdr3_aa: CASRRAGGGYEQYF
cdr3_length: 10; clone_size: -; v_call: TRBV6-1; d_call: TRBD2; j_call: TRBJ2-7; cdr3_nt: TGTGCCAGCGGGCGGGAGGAGCAGTACTTC; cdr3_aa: CASGREEQYF
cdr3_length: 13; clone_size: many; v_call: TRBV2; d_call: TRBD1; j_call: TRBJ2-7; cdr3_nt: TGTGCCAGCAGAGGGACAGGGCAGAACGAGCAGTACTTC; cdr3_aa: CASRGTGQNEQYF